Below are 13 T cell receptor beta chains sequenced from a single sample in a study of cytomegalovirus exposure and HLA in healthy donors. Both 60 Vbeta primers and 13 Jbeta primers went into the PCR. Profiled with immunoSEQ multiplex PCR; TCRdb holds only in-frame clones, not every one. Here the sample spans around 200,000 clones, over 80% being singletons. What was sequenced was PBMCs. These receptors all come from a man aged 40-49 years in good health and CMV-seropositive.

The V call is TRBV7-9, the J call TRBJ2-5; tentative D call: TRBD2 (5 bases). Between the trimmed V and J ends, which lost 5 bases and 2 bases, there was a span of 9 bases. The CDR3 runs 13 residues. In germline, CDR1 is SEHNR, CDR2 FQNEAQ (reference sequence). CDR3 region: CASSPPGQETQYF. The CDR3 DNA reads as TGTGCCAGCAGCCCCCCGGGACAAGAGACCCAGTACTTC.

The CDR3 region has the DNA TGTGCCAGCAGTCGACTTGAGGGGGCAGATGGAAACACCATATATTTT. This encodes CASSRLEGADGNTIYF. The chain employs TRBV2 and TRBJ1-3, with 7 bases aligning to TRBD1. Germline lookup yields CDR1 SNHLY and CDR2 FYNNEI. The CDR3 sequence is 16 residues long. V shed 5 bases, J shed 3 bases, and the junction held 10 bases outside the gene matches.

The V and J genes are TRBV7-3 and TRBJ2-1; tentative D call: TRBD2 (6 bases). Per the germline V gene, CDR1 is SGHTA and CDR2 is FQGTGA. Trimming shortened V by 5 bases and J by 5 bases, and 13 bases separated the two germline ends. The CDR3 loop spans 14 amino acids. The CDR3 here is CASSPPWGDNEQFF. The DNA for the CDR3 is TGTGCCAGCAGCCCACCGTGGGGGGACAATGAGCAGTTCTTC.

This chain links TRBV7-9 with TRBJ1-1; D remains ambiguous. Germline values: CDR1 SEHNR, CDR2 FQNEAQ (reference sequence). The CDR3 is made up of 16 amino acids. V shed 1 base and J shed 0 bases, with 12 bases lying between them. The CDR3 DNA is TGTGCCAGCAGCTTAGATGCGGGGATATTGAACACTGAAGCTTTCTTT. Translated, it gives CASSLDAGILNTEAFF.

The sample holds a few counts of this clone. The chain has TRBV2 and TRBJ1-2; TRBD1 might be the D (5 bases). CDR1 is SNHLY, CDR2 FYNNEI, per germline. There are 13 residues in the CDR3. Trimming removed 6 bases at V and 6 bases at J, with 14 bases between. CDR3 amino acids: CASRAGKGDGYTF. The DNA for the CDR3 is TGTGCCAGCAGGGCAGGGAAAGGGGATGGCTACACCTTC.

This clone has only a few counts. The chain is built from TRBV6-5 and TRBJ1-1; 8 nucleotides line up with TRBD1. The junction had 8 bases not matched to a gene; V was cut back by 3 bases and J by 5 bases. The length of the CDR3 is 15 residues. Germline V CDR1 and CDR2: MNHEY, SVGAGI. The CDR3 region has the DNA TGTGCCAGCAGTTATAGAGGGGACAGGCGTACTGAAGCTTTCTTT. Translated: CASSYRGDRRTEAFF.

The V and J genes are TRBV25-1 and TRBJ1-1, with 7 bases identical to TRBD1. Germline values: CDR1 MGHDK, CDR2 SYGVNS. The V segment lost 3 bases and the J segment 3 bases; nucleotides outside the gene matches: 7. The CDR3 sequence is 15 residues long. The CDR3 protein is CASSDNRGAHTEAFF. The CDR3 DNA follows: TGTGCCAGCAGTGATAACAGGGGCGCCCACACTGAAGCTTTCTTT. Full variable domain (remainder filled in from reference TRBV25-1 and TRBJ1-1): EADIYQTPRYLVIGTGKKITLECSQTMGHDKMYWYQQDPGMELHLIHYSYGVNSTEKGDLSSESTVSRIRTEHFPLTLESARPSHTSQYLCASSDNRGAHTEAFFGQGTRLTVV.

CDR3 protein: CASSSTGKGYEQYF. CDR3 sequence (DNA): TGTGCCAGCAGTTCGACAGGGAAGGGCTACGAGCAGTACTTC. The gene calls are TRBV28 and TRBJ2-5; 7 bases are shared with TRBD1. The J call may be incorrect, as the DNA end agrees better with TRBJ2-7. Germline V gene sequence: CDR1 MDHEN, CDR2 SYDVKM. This CDR3 comprises 14 residues.

The chain joins TRBV27 to TRBJ2-1; 9 positions agree with TRBD2. The length of the CDR3 is 16 residues. Germline V gene lookup returns CDR1 MNHEY and CDR2 SMNVEV (reference sequence). V shed 3 bases and J 7 bases; nucleotides not matched to a gene: 10. The chain's CDR3 is CASSLVAGAVRNEQFF. For the CDR3, the DNA is TGTGCCAGCAGTTTGGTAGCGGGGGCCGTTAGGAATGAGCAGTTCTTC.

The rearrangement joins TRBV4-2 to TRBJ1-6; perhaps TRBD1 as D (5 bases). Trimming shortened V by 2 bases and J by 7 bases, and 12 bases separated the two germline ends. CDR3 length: 15 residues. CDR1 and CDR2 (germline): LGHNA, YNFKEQ. The DNA for the CDR3 is TGTGCCAGCAGCCAACCAGGGCTTTCGAATTCACCCCTCCACTTT. The encoded protein is CASSQPGLSNSPLHF.

Comment on this clone: The same CDR3 is also encoded by other DNA sequences in this sample. This sequence joins TRBV9 and TRBJ2-2, with D tentatively TRBD1 (7 bases). The length of the CDR3 is 15 residues. The germline V gene has CDR1 SGDLS and CDR2 YYNGEE. Between the trimmed V and J ends, which lost 2 bases and 4 bases, there was a span of 12 bases. CDR3 in DNA: TGTGCCAGCAGCGTCGGAGGGGGCGTCACCGGGGAGCTGTTTTTT. It encodes CASSVGGGVTGELFF. The full variable domain, its missing parts supplied by reference TRBV9 and TRBJ2-2, is DSGVTQTPKHLITATGQRVTLRCSPRSGDLSVYWYQQSLDQGLQFLIQYYNGEERAKGNILERFSAQQFPDLHSELNLSSLELGDSALYFCASSVGGGVTGELFFGEGSRLTVL.

V usage is TRBV30 and J usage is TRBJ2-1; D is possibly TRBD2 (6 bases). The germline V gene has CDR1 GTSNPN and CDR2 SVGIG (reference sequence). V was shortened by 1 base and J by 4 bases, with 14 bases between the two germline ends. The CDR3 is 15 amino acids. CDR3 sequence reads: CAWSELRDLYNEQFF. The CDR3 region has the DNA TGTGCCTGGAGTGAATTGCGGGACCTTTACAATGAGCAGTTCTTC.

The CDR3 nucleotides are TGTGCCAGTAGTACACAAAACACCGGGGAGCTGTTTTTT. Encoded protein: CASSTQNTGELFF. The chain is built from TRBV19 and TRBJ2-2; no definite D call. Germline assignment: CDR1 LNHDA and CDR2 SQIVND (reference sequence). The CDR3 covers 13 residues. V lost 4 bases and J 2 bases, leaving 5 bases between the germline ends.